Below, 9 T cell receptor beta chains from the same sample are listed, as sequenced in a study of control samples from healthy donors and cancer patients (dated by TCRdb to the early 2020s). Libraries were made using the immunoSEQ multiplex PCR assay. TCRdb took over this immuneACCESS table, retaining in-frame rearrangements with V and J assigned. Such tables are incomplete; in checked studies, under half of the missing clones stem from an unresolved V gene, and the remainder is unexplained. The sample table contains roughly 83,000 clones; only one count was recorded for about four fifths of them. The ten largest account for about 9.8% of the sample. Sequenced sample: blood. The receptors here all came from a woman aged 60 to 75 in good health.

The CDR3 is CASSDWGSNEKLFF. The DNA of the CDR3 is TGTGCCAGTAGTGACTGGGGGAGTAATGAAAAACTGTTTTTT. This sequence joins TRBV19 and TRBJ1-4, with a weak D call TRBD1 (5 bases). The V and J ends lost 5 bases and 4 bases respectively, with 11 bases between them. This CDR3 is 14 amino acids long. In germline, CDR1 is LNHDA, CDR2 SQIVND (reference sequence). The full variable domain, with the rest looked up from reference TRBV19 and TRBJ1-4, is DGGITQSPKYLFRKEGQNVTLSCEQNLNHDAMYWYRQDPGQGLRLIYYSQIVNDFQKGDIAEGYSVSREKKESFPLTVTSAQKNPTAFYLCASSDWGSNEKLFFGSGTQLSVL.

This chain connects TRBV10-2 to TRBJ2-2, with TRBD1 identical over 7 bases. The trim removed 6 bases at V and 5 bases at J, leaving 9 bases unmatched. The CDR3 is 15 amino acids. Germline loops: CDR1 WSHSY, CDR2 SAAADI. CDR3 in DNA: TGCGCCAGCAGCCCCAGGTCAGGGGGAACCGGGGAGCTGTTTTTT. Translating it yields CASSPRSGGTGELFF.

V is TRBV30 and J is TRBJ1-5, with TRBD1 as a possible D gene (5 bases). The CDR3 loop spans 15 amino acids. Looked up from germline, CDR1 is GTSNPN and CDR2 is SVGIG (reference sequence). Trimming removed 3 bases from V and 4 bases from J, with 16 bases in between. CDR3 region: CAWRPPTVENQPQHF. DNA of the CDR3: TGTGCCTGGAGACCTCCGACAGTAGAAAATCAGCCCCAGCATTTT.

The J gene is TRBJ2-7, the V gene TRBV7-6; D might be TRBD1 (6 bases). Germline-derived CDR1 and CDR2 are SGHVS and FNYEAQ. The length of the CDR3 is 14 residues. The V gene lost 5 bases and the J gene lost 0 bases, with 11 bases spanning the gap. CDR3 DNA sequence: TGTGCCAGCAGCCTCCAGGGGTTCTCCTACGAGCAGTACTTC. Protein sequence: CASSLQGFSYEQYF.

This rearrangement joins TRBV28 to TRBJ2-1; unclear D gene. Germline CDR1 is MDHEN and CDR2 is SYDVKM. This CDR3 comprises 14 residues. V lost 2 bases and J 5 bases, leaving 10 bases between the germline ends. The CDR3 reads CASSLPTRNNEQFF. CDR3 DNA: TGTGCCAGCAGTTTACCGACGAGGAACAATGAGCAGTTCTTC.

This clone was found a few times. The J gene is TRBJ1-4, the V gene TRBV5-6, with D unclear. Germline CDR1 reads SGHDT; CDR2 reads YYEEEE. CDR3 size: 13 residues. V was pared by 2 bases and J by 8 bases, with 10 bases between. CDR3 DNA: TGTGCCAGCAGCTTCCGGCTTAACGAAAAACTGTTTTTT. Its translation: CASSFRLNEKLFF.

This clone showed up just once. The chain is built from TRBV7-8 and TRBJ2-3, with TRBD2 identical over 8 bases. V lost 7 bases and J lost 0; bases outside the gene matches: 3. Germline CDR1 is SGHVS and CDR2 is FQNEAQ. CDR3 length: 14 amino acids. CDR3 amino acids: CASIGGVSTDTQYF. For the CDR3, the DNA is TGTGCCAGCATCGGGGGGGTCAGCACAGATACGCAGTATTTT.

The genes are TRBV6-5 and TRBJ2-7; TRBD1 matches 7 bases. V trimming: 2 bases; J trimming: 3 bases; junction bases outside the gene matches: 7. This CDR3 spans 15 amino acids. From germline, CDR1 is MNHEY and CDR2 SVGAGI. CDR3 region: CASSYTLGTDYEQYF. The CDR3 nucleotides read TGTGCCAGCAGTTACACGCTCGGGACAGACTACGAGCAGTACTTC.

This clone was counted a single time. The J gene is TRBJ2-1, the V gene TRBV6-1; 7 bases align to TRBD1. V shed 2 bases, J shed 10 bases, and the junction held 8 bases outside the gene matches. The CDR3 consists of 14 residues. The V gene's germline CDR1 is MNHNS and CDR2 SASEGT. The CDR3 DNA reads TGTGCCAGCAGTGAATCCCGGACAGGTCAAGAGCAGTTCTTC. This sequence encodes CASSESRTGQEQFF.